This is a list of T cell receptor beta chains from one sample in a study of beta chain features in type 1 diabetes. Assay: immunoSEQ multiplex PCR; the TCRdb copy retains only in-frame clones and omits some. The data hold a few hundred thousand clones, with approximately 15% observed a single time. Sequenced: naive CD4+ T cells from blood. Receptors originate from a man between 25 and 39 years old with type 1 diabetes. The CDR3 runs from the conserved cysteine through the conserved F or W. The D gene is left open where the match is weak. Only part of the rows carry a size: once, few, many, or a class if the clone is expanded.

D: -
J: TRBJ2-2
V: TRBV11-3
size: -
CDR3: CASSLSRDNGELFF
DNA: TGTGCCAGCAGCTTGTCCAGGGATAACGGGGAGCTGTTTTTT

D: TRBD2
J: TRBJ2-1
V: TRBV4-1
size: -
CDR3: CASSQGGLAGYNEQFF
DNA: TGCGCCAGCAGCCAAGGTGGACTAGCGGGTTACAATGAGCAGTTCTTC

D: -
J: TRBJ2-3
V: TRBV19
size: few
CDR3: CLTRATDTQYF
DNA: TGTTTAACGAGAGCTACAGATACGCAGTATTTT

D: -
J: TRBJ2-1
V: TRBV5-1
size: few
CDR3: CASSLEPAGEGSVGFF
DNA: TGCGCCAGCAGCTTGGAACCTGCAGGGGAGGGATCGGTAGGATTCTTC

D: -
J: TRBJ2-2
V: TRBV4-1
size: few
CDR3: CASSQGGVTGDTGELFF
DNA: TGCGCCAGCAGCCAAGGGGGCGTCACAGGAGACACCGGGGAGCTGTTTTTT

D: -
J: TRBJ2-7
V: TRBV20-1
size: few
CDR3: CSANRERPYF
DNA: TGCAGTGCCAACCGGGAGCGTCCGTACTTC

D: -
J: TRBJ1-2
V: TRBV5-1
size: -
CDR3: CASSKSGDGYTF
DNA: TGCGCCAGCAGCAAGTCAGGGGACGGCTACACCTTC

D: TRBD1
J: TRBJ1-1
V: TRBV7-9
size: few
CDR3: CASSGQGQVLSEAFF
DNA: TGTGCCAGCAGCGGGCAGGGACAGGTCCTCTCTGAAGCTTTCTTT

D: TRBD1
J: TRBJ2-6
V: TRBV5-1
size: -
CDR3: CASSLGQGAGANVLTF
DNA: TGCGCCAGCAGCTTGGGACAGGGGGCCGGGGCCAACGTCCTGACTTTC

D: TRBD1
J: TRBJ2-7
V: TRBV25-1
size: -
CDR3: CASSEYEWRNRGAVEQYF
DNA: TGTGCCAGCAGTGAATATGAATGGCGGAACAGGGGCGCAGTCGAGCAGTACTTC

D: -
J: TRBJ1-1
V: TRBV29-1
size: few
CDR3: CSVEDMATGFTEAFF
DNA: TGCAGCGTTGAAGATATGGCCACAGGGTTCACTGAAGCTTTCTTT

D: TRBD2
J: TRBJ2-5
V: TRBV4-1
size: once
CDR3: CASSQGTSGAETQYF
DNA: TGCGCCAGCAGCCAAGGGACTAGCGGGGCTGAGACCCAGTACTTC

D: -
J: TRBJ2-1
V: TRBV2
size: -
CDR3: CASSEGTPEQFF
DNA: TGTGCCAGCAGTGAGGGGACTCCAGAGCAGTTCTTC

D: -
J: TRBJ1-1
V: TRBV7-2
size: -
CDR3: CASSLARPPQAGAFF
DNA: TGTGCCAGCAGCTTAGCGCGTCCCCCCCAAGCTGGAGCTTTCTTT

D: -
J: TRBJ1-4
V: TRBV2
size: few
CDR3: CASSKQENEKLFF
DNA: TGTGCCAGCAGTAAACAGGAAAATGAAAAACTGTTTTTT

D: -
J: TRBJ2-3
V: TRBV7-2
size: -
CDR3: CASSLGQNTQYF
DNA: TGTGCCAGCAGCCTCGGACAGAATACGCAGTATTTT

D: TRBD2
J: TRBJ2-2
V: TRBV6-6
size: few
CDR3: CASSLGLAGGPEELFF
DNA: TGTGCCAGCAGTTTGGGACTAGCGGGAGGGCCGGAGGAGCTGTTTTTT

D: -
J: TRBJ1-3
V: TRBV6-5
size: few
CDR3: CASMGEGGRTYF
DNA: TGTGCCAGCATGGGAGAGGGAGGACGGACATATTTT

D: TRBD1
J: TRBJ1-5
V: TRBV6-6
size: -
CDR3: CASSGQGRNQPQHF
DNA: TGTGCCAGCAGTGGACAGGGTAGGAATCAGCCCCAGCATTTT

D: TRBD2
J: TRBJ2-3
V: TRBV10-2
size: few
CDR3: CASRTSGFSTDTQYF
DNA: TGCGCCAGCCGGACTAGCGGTTTTAGCACAGATACGCAGTATTTT

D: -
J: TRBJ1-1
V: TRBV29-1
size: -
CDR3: CSVENRVNTEAFF
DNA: TGCAGCGTTGAAAACAGGGTGAACACTGAAGCTTTCTTT

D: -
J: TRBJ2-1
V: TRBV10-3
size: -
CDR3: CAISDGANTRSSYNEQFF
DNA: TGTGCCATCAGTGATGGGGCGAACACCCGAAGCTCCTACAATGAGCAGTTCTTC

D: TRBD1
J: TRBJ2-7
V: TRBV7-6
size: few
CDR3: CASTEGGTGVGEQYF
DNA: TGTGCCAGCACCGAGGGGGGGACAGGGGTCGGCGAGCAGTACTTC

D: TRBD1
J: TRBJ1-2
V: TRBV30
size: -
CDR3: CAWNGQGGYGYTF
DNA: TGTGCCTGGAATGGACAGGGAGGCTATGGCTACACCTTC

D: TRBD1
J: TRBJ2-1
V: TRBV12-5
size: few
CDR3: CASGLTRDRVVEQFF
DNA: TGTGCTAGTGGTTTGACCCGGGACAGGGTTGTTGAGCAGTTCTTC

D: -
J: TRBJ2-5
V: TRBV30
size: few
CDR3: CAWSQTAKVEETQYF
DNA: TGTGCCTGGAGTCAGACAGCTAAGGTGGAGGAGACCCAGTACTTC

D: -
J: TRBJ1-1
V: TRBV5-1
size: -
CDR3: CASSYTGNTEAFF
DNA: TGCGCCAGCAGCTACACGGGGAACACTGAAGCTTTCTTT

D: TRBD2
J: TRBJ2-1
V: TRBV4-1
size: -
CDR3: CASSLGGAGNYNEQFF
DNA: TGCGCCAGCAGCCTGGGAGGGGCAGGCAACTACAATGAGCAGTTCTTC

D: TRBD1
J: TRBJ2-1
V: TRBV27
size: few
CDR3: CASSFMGQGFFGEFF
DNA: TGTGCCAGCAGTTTTATGGGACAGGGTTTTTTTGGCGAGTTCTTC

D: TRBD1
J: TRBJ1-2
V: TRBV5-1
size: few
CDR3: CASSLNQGAARRGYTF
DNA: TGCGCCAGCAGCTTGAATCAGGGGGCGGCCCGCCGCGGCTACACCTTC

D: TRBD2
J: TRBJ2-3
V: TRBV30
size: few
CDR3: CASHYGLAATDTQYF
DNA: TGTGCCTCCCATTACGGACTAGCGGCCACAGATACGCAGTATTTT

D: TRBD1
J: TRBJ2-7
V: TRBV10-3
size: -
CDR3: CAIKGQGPSEQYF
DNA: TGTGCCATCAAAGGACAGGGGCCCTCCGAGCAGTACTTC

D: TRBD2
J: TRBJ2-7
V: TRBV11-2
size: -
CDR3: CASSLVPGLAGLEQYF
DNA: TGTGCCAGCAGCTTAGTCCCGGGACTAGCGGGACTCGAGCAGTACTTC

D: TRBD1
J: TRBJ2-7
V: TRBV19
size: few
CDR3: CASTLTGSSSYEQYF
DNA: TGTGCCAGTACCCTGACAGGGTCGAGCTCCTACGAGCAGTACTTC

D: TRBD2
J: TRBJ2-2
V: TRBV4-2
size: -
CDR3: CASNPIGLAGETGELFF
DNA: TGTGCCAGCAACCCCATTGGACTAGCGGGAGAAACCGGGGAGCTGTTTTTT

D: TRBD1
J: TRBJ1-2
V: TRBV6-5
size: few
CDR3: CASTMGQAGGYTF
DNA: TGTGCCAGCACTATGGGACAGGCGGGTGGCTACACCTTC

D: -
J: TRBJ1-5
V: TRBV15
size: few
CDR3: CATSRGDSNQPQHF
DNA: TGTGCCACCAGCCGGGGGGATAGCAATCAGCCCCAGCATTTT

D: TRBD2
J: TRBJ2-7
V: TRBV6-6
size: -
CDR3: CASSLPGGEQYF
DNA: TGTGCCAGCAGTTTACCGGGGGGCGAGCAGTACTTC

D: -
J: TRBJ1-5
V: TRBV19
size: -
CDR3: CASSIEGGNQPQHF
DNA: TGTGCCAGTAGTATAGAGGGAGGGAATCAGCCCCAGCATTTT

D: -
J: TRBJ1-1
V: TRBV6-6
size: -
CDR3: CASSFRNTEAFF
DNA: TGTGCCAGCAGTTTCAGGAACACTGAAGCTTTCTTT

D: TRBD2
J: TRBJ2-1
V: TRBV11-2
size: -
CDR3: CASSRGEHSSYNEQFF
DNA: TGTGCCAGCAGCCGGGGGGAACACAGCTCCTACAATGAGCAGTTCTTC

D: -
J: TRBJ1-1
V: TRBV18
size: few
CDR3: CASSPLAGITEAFF
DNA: TGTGCCAGCTCACCACTCGCAGGGATCACTGAAGCTTTCTTT

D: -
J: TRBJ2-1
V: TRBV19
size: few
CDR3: CASSRSRISYNEQFF
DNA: TGTGCCAGTAGTAGGAGTCGCATATCCTACAATGAGCAGTTCTTC

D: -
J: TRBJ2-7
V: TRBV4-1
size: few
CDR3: CASSQRGGDRAYEQYF
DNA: TGCGCCAGCAGCCAACGGGGGGGCGACAGGGCCTACGAGCAGTACTTC

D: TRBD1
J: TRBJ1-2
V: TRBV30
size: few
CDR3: CAWAPGTVYGYTF
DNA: TGTGCCTGGGCCCCCGGGACAGTCTATGGCTACACCTTC

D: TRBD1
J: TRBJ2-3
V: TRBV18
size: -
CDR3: CASSQGTGERAQYF
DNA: TGTGCCAGCTCACAGGGGACAGGGGAGCGTGCGCAGTATTTT

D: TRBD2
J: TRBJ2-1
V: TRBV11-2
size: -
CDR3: CASSLEGGPGDEQFF
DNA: TGTGCCAGCAGCTTAGAGGGAGGGCCCGGCGATGAGCAGTTCTTC

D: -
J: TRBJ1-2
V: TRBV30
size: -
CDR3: CAWSVGPGPDYGYTF
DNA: TGTGCCTGGAGTGTAGGTCCAGGCCCGGACTATGGCTACACCTTC

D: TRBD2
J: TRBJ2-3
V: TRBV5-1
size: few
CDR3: CASSSGLAGNTDTQYF
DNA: TGCGCCAGCAGCTCCGGACTAGCGGGGAACACAGATACGCAGTATTTT

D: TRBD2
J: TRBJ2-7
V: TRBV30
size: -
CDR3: CACATSGRASGEQYF
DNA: TGTGCCTGCGCGACTAGCGGGAGGGCCTCGGGGGAGCAGTACTTC

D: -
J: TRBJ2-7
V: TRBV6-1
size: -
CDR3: CASSRTGNGYEQYF
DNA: TGTGCCAGCAGCCGTACAGGGAATGGGTACGAGCAGTACTTC

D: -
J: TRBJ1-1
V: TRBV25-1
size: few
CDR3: CASSPVNTEAFF
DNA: TGTGCCAGCAGCCCAGTTAACACTGAAGCTTTCTTT

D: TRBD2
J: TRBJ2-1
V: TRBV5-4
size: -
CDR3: CASSLGVTSRNEQFF
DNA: TGTGCCAGCAGCTTGGGAGTGACTAGCAGGAATGAGCAGTTCTTC

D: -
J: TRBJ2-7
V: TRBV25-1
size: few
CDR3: CASSGDRGINEQYF
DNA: TGTGCCAGCAGTGGGGACCGGGGGATCAACGAGCAGTACTTC